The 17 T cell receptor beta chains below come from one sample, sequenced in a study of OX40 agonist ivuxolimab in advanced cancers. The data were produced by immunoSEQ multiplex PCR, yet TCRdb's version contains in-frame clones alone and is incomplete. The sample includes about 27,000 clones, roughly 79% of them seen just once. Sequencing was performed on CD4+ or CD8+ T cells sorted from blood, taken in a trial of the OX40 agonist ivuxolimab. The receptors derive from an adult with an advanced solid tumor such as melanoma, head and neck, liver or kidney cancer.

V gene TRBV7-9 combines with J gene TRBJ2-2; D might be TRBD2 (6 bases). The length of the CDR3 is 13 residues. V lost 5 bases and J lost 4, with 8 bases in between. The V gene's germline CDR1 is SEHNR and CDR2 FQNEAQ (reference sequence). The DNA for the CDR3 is TGTGCCAGCAGCCCGACTAGCACCGGGGAGCTGTTTTTT. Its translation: CASSPTSTGELFF. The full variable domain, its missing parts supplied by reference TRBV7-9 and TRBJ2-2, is DTGVSQNPRHKITKRGQNVTFRCDPISEHNRLYWYRQTLGQGPEFLTYFQNEAQLEKSRLLSDRFSAERPKGSFSTLEIQRTEQGDSAMYLCASSPTSTGELFFGEGSRLTVL.

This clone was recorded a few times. CDR3: CASLGLIGELFF. CDR3 nucleotide sequence: TGTGCCAGCTTGGGTCTTATCGGGGAGCTGTTTTTT. This chain joins TRBV2 and TRBJ2-2; D is ambiguous. Trimming took 8 bases from V and 7 from J, leaving 11 bases between them. CDR3 size: 12 residues. CDR1 and CDR2 from the germline V gene are SNHLY and FYNNEI.

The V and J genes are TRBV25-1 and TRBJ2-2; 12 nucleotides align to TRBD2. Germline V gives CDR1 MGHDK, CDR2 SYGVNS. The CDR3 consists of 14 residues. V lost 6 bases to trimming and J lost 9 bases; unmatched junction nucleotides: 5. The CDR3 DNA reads TGTGCCAGCAGCCACGGACTAGCGGGGTGGGAGCTGTTTTTT. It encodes CASSHGLAGWELFF.

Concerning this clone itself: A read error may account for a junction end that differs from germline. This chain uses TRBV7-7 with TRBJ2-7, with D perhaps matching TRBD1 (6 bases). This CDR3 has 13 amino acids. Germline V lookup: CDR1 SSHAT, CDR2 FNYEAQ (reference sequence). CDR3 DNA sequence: TGTGCTAGCAGCTTAAACAGGGATTACGAGCAGTACTTC. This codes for CASSLNRDYEQYF.

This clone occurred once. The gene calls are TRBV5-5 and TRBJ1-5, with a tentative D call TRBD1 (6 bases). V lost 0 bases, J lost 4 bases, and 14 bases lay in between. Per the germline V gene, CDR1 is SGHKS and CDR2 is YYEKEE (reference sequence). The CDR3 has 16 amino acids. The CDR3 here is CASSLVGGSGNQPQHF. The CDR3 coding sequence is TGTGCCAGCAGCTTGGTAGGGGGTTCGGGGAATCAGCCCCAGCATTTT.

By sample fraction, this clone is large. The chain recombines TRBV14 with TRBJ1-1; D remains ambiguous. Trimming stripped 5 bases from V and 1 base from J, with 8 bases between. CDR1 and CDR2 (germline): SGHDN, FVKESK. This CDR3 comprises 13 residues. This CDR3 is CASSRVSNTEAFF. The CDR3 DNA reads TGTGCCAGCAGCAGGGTGTCGAACACTGAAGCTTTCTTT.

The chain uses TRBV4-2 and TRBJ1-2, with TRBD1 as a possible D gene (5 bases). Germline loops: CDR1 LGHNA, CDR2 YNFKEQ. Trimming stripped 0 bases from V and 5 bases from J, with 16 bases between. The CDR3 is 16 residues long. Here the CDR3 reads CASSQEDPGGEYGYTF. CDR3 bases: TGTGCCAGCAGCCAAGAAGACCCGGGGGGGGAATATGGCTACACCTTC.

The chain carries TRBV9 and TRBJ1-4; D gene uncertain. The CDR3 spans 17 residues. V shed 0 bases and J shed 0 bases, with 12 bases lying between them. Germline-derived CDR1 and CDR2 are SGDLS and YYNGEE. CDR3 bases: TGTGCCAGCAGCGTAGATCCGGGCCTGGCAACTAATGAAAAACTGTTTTTT. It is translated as CASSVDPGLATNEKLFF.

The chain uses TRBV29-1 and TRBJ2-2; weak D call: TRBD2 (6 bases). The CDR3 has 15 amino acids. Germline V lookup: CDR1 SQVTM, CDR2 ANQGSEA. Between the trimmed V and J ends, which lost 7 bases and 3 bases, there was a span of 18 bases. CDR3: CSAEVRDSYTGELFF. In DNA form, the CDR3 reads TGCAGCGCGGAAGTCCGGGACTCCTACACCGGGGAGCTGTTTTTT.

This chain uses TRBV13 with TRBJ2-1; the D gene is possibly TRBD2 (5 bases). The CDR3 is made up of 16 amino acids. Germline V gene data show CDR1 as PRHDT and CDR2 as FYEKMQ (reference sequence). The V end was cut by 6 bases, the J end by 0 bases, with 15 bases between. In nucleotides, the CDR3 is TGTGCCAGCAGTCCTAGCCCTTTTGGCTCCTACAATGAGCAGTTCTTC. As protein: CASSPSPFGSYNEQFF.

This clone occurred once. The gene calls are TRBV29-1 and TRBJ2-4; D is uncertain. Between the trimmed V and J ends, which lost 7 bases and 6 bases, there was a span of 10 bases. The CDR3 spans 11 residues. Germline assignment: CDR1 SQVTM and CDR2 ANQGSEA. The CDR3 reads CSGSDGNIQYF. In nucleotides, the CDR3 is TGCAGCGGAAGTGACGGAAACATTCAGTACTTC.

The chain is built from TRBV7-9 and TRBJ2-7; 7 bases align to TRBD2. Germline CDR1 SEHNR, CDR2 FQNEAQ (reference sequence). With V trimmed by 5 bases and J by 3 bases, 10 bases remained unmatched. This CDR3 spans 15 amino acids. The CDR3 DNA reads TGTGCCAGCAGCCCGCCTTCTAGCGGTAGCTACGAGCAGTACTTC. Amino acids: CASSPPSSGSYEQYF.

CDR3 DNA sequence: TGTGCCAGCAGCGAACCCCAGTGGGACGCTAAAGAGTACAATGAGCAGTTCTTC. Translation gives CASSEPQWDAKEYNEQFF. J is TRBJ2-1 and V is TRBV6-1, with D perhaps given as TRBD1 or TRBD2 (5 bases each). The V gene's germline CDR1 is MNHNS and CDR2 SASEGT. The V and J ends lost 6 bases and 4 bases respectively, with 25 bases between them. The CDR3 is 18 amino acids.

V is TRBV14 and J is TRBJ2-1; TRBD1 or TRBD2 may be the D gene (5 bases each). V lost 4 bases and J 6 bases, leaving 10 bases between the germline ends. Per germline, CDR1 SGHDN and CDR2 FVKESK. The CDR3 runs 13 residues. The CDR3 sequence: CASSPGPRNEQFF. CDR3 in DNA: TGTGCCAGCAGCCCGGGGCCCCGCAATGAGCAGTTCTTC.

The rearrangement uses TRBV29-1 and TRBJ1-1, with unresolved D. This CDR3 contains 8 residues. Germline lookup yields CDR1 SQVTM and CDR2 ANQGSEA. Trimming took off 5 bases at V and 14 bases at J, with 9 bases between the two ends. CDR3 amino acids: CSVSNGFF. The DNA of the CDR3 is TGCAGCGTTTCTAACGGCTTCTTT.

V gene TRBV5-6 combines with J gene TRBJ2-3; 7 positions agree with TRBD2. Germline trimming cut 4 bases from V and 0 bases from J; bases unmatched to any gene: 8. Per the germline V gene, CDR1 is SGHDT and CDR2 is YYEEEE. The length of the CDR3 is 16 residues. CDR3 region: CASSPPGRGSTDTQYF. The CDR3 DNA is TGTGCCAGCAGCCCCCCCGGGCGGGGGAGCACAGATACGCAGTATTTT.

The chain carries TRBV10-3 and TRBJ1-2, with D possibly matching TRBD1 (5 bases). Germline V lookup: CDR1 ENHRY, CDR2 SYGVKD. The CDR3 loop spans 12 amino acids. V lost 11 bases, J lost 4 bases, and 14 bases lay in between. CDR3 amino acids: CAFGTGVYGYTF. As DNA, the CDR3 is TGTGCCTTTGGGACTGGGGTCTATGGCTACACCTTC.